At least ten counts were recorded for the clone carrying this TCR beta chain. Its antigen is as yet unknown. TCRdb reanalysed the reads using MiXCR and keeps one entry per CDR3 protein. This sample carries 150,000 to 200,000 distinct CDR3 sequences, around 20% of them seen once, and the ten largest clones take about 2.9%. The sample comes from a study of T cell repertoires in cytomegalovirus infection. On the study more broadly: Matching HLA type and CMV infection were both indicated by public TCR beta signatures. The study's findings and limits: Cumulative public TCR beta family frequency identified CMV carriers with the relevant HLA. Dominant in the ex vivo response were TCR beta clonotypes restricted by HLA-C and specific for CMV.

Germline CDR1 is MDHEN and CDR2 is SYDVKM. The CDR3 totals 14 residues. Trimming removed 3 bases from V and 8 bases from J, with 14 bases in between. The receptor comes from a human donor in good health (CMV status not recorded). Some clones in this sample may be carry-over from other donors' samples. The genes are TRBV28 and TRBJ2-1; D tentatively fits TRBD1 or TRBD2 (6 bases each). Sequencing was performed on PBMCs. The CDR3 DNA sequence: TGTGCCAGCAGTTTTATGGTTAGGGGGGATGAGCAGTTCTTC. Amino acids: CASSFMVRGDEQFF.